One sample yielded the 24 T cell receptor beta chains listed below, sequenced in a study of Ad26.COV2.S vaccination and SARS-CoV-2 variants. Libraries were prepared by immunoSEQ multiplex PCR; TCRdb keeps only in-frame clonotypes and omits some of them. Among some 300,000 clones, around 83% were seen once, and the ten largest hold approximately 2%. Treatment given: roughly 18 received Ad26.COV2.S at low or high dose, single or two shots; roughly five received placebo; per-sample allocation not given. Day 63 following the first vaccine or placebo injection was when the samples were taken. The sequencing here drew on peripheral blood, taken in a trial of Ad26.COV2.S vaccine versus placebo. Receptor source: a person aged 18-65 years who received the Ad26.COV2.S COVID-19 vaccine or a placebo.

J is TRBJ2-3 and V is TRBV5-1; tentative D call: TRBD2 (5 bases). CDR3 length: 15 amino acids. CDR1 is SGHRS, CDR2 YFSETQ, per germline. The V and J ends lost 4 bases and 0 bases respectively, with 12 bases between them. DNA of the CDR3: TGCGCCAGCAGCCGGGATTCGACTAGCACAGATACGCAGTATTTT. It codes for CASSRDSTSTDTQYF.

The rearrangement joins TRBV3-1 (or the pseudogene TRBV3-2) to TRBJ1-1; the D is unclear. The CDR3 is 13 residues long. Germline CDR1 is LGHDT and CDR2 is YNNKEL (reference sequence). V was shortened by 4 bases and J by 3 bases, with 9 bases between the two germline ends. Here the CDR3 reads CASSLEGDTEAFF. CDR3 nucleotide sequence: TGTGCCAGCAGCCTAGAGGGAGACACTGAAGCTTTCTTT.

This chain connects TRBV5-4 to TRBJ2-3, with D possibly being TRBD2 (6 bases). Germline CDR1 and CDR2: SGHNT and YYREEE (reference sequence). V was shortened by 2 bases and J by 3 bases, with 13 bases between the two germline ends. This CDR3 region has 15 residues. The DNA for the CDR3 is TGTGCCAGCAGCTTCGGGGGATCGAGGACAGATACGCAGTATTTT. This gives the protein CASSFGGSRTDTQYF. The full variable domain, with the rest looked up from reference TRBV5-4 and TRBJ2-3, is ETGVTQSPTHLIKTRGQQVTLRCSSQSGHNTVSWYQQALGQGPQFIFQYYREEENGRGNFPPRFSGLQFPNYSSELNVNALELDDSALYLCASSFGGSRTDTQYFGPGTRLTVL.

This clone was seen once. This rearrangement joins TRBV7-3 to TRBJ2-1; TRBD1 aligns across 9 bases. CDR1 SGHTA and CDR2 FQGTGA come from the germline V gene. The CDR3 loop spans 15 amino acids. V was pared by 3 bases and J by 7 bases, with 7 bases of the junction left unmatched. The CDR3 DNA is TGTGCCAGCAGCTTTACAGGGGGCAAGGGGAATGAGCAGTTCTTC. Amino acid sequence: CASSFTGGKGNEQFF.

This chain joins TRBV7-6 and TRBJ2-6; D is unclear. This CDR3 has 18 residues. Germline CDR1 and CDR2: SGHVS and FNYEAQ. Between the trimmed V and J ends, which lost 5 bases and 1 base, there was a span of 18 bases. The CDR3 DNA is TGTGCCAGCAGCCCGGAGATGGATGGGGAATCTGGGGCCAACGTCCTGACTTTC. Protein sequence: CASSPEMDGESGANVLTF.

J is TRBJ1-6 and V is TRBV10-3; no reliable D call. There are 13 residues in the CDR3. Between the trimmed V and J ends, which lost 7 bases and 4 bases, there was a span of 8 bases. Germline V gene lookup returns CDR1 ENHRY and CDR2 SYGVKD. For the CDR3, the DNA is TGTGCCATCATGGAGGGATATAATTCACCCCTCCACTTT. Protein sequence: CAIMEGYNSPLHF.

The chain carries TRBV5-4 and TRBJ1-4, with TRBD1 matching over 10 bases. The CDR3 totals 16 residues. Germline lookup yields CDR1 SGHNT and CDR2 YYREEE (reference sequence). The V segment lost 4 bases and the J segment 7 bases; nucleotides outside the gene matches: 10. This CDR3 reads CASSPAPDRGSEKLFF. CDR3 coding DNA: TGTGCCAGCAGCCCGGCCCCGGACAGGGGGTCTGAAAAACTGTTTTTT.

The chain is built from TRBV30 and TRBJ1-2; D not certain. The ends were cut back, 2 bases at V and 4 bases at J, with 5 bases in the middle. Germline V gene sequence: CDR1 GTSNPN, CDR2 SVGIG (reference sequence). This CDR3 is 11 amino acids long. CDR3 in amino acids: CAWSFPYGYTF. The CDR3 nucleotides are TGTGCCTGGAGTTTCCCCTATGGCTACACCTTC.

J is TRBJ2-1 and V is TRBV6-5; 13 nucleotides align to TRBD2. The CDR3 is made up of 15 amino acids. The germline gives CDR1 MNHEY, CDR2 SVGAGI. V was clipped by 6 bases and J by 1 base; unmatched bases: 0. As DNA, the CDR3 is TGTGCCAGCAGACTAGCGGGGGGGTCCTACAATGAGCAGTTCTTC. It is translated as CASRLAGGSYNEQFF.

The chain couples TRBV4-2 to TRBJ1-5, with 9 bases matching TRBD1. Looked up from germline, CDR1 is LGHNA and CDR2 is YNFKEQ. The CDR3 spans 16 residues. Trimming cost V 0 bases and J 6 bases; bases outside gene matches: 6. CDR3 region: CASSQETGTGSQPQHF. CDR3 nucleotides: TGTGCCAGCAGCCAAGAAACGGGGACAGGGAGTCAGCCCCAGCATTTT.

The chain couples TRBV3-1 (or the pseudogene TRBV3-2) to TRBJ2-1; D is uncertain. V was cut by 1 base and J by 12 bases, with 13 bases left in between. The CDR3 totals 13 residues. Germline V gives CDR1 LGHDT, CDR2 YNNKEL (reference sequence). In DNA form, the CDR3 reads TGTGCCAGCAGCCAAGGCAGGAACCTTGGGCAGTTCTTC. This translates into CASSQGRNLGQFF.

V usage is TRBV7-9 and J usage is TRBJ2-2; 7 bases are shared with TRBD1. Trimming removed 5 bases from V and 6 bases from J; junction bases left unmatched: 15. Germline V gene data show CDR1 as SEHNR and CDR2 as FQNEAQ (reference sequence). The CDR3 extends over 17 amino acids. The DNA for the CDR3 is TGTGCCAGCAGCCACGACCGTTCGACAGGGAAGGCCGGGGAGCTGTTTTTT. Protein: CASSHDRSTGKAGELFF.

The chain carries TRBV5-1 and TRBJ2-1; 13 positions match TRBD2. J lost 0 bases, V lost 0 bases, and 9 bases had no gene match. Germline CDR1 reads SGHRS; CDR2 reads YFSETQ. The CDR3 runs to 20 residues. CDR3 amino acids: CASSLAGTSGDRSSYNEQFF. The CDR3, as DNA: TGCGCCAGCAGCTTGGCCGGGACTAGCGGGGATAGGAGCTCCTACAATGAGCAGTTCTTC.

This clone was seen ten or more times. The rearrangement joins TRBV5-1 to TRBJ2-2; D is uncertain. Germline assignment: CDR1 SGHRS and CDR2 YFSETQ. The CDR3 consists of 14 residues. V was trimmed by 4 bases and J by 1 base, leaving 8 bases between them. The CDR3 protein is CASSRYRNTGELFF. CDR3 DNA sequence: TGCGCCAGCAGCCGATACAGGAACACCGGGGAGCTGTTTTTT.

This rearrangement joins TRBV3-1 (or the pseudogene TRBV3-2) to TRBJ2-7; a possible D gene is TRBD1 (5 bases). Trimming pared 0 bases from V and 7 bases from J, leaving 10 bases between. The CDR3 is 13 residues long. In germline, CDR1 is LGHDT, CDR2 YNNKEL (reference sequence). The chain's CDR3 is CASSQDHRLEQYF. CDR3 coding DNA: TGTGCCAGCAGCCAAGATCACAGGCTTGAGCAGTACTTC.

CDR3 amino acids: CASSQDPAGTGDGYTF. The CDR3 nucleotides read TGCGCCAGCAGCCAAGATCCGGCCGGGACAGGAGATGGCTACACCTTC. The chain combines TRBV4-3 with TRBJ1-2; 8 bases match TRBD1. Per the germline V gene, CDR1 is LGHNA and CDR2 is YSLEER. The CDR3 sequence is 16 residues long. The V segment lost 0 bases and the J segment 6 bases; nucleotides outside the gene matches: 9.

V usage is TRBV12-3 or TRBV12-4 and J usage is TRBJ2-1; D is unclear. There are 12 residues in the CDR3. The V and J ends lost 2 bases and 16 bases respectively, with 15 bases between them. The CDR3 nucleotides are TGTGCCAGCAGTTTATGGCGGCCTACACCTTTCTTC. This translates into CASSLWRPTPFF.

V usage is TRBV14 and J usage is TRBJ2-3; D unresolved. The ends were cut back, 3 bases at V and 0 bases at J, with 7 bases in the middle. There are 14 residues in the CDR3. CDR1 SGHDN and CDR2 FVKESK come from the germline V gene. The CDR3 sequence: CASSHHQSTDTQYF. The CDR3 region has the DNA TGTGCCAGCAGCCATCACCAGAGCACAGATACGCAGTATTTT.

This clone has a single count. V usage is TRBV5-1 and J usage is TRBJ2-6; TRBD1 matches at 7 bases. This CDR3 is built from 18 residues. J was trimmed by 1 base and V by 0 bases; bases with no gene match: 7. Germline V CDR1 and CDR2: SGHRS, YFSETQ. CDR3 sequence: CASSLEGRGWSGANVLTF. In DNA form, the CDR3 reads TGCGCCAGCAGCTTGGAGGGCAGGGGGTGGTCTGGGGCCAACGTCCTGACTTTC.

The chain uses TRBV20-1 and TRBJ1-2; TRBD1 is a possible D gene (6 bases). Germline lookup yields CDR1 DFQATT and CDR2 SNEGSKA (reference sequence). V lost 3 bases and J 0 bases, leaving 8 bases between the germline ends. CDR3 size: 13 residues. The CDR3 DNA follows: TGCAGTGCTAGTCACAGGGCTAACTATGGCTACACCTTC. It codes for CSASHRANYGYTF.

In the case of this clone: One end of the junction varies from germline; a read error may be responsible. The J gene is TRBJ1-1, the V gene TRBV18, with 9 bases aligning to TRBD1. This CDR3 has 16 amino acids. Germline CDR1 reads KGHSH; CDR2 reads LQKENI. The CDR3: CASSPLGTGPNTEAFF. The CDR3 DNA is TGTGCCAGCTCCCCACTGGGGACAGGGCCTAACACTGAAGCTTTCTTT.

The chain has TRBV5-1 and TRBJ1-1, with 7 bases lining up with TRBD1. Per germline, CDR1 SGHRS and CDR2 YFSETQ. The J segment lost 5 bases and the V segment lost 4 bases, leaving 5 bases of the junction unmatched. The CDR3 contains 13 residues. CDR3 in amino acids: CASSRTGGTEAFF. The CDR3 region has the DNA TGCGCCAGCAGCAGGACAGGTGGTACTGAAGCTTTCTTT.

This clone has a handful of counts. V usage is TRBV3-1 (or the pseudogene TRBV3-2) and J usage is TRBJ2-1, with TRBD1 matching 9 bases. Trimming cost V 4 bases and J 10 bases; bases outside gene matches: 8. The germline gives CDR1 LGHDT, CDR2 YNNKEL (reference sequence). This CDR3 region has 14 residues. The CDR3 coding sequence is TGTGCCAGCAGCCTAGGGACAGGGCTGCGCGAGCAGTTCTTC. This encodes CASSLGTGLREQFF.

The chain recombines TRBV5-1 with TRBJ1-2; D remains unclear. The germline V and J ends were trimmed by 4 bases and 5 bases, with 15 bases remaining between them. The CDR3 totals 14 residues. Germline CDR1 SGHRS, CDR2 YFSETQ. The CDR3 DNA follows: TGCGCCAGCAGCCCCAGGAGAGGAGAGTATGGCTACACCTTC. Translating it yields CASSPRRGEYGYTF.